The 31 T cell receptor beta chains below were found in one sample sequenced in a study of shared clonotypes between healthy human individuals. Positive CCR7 selection of CD45RO-negative cells yielded the naive CD8 cells, and terminally differentiated effector memory CD45RA+ cells were excluded. Method: immunoSEQ multiplex PCR; TCRdb's copy keeps in-frame clones and lacks some. The sample shows about 2.1 million clones, 90% to 95% of them seen only once. The sample consisted of naive CD8+ T cells from PBMCs. The origin of the receptors is a man younger than 35 in good health. Some clones in this sample may be carry-over from other donors' samples.

This sequence joins TRBV10-3 and TRBJ2-3, with 8 bases that match TRBD2. Germline CDR1 and CDR2: ENHRY and SYGVKD. This CDR3 spans 14 amino acids. Trimming removed 8 bases from V and 4 bases from J; junction bases left unmatched: 8. CDR3 sequence (DNA): TGTGCCATCTCCCAGACTAGCGACTCAGATACGCAGTATTTT. This encodes CAISQTSDSDTQYF.

Concerning this clone itself: Other nucleotide sequences from this sample produce the same CDR3. This chain links TRBV18 with TRBJ2-1; a possible D gene is TRBD2 (6 bases). V lost 6 bases to trimming and J lost 5 bases, with 11 bases between them. Germline lookup yields CDR1 KGHSH and CDR2 LQKENI. The CDR3 totals 13 residues. This chain's CDR3 is CASSPGLNNEQFF. DNA of the CDR3: TGTGCCAGCTCGCCGGGACTCAACAATGAGCAGTTCTTC.

V and J are TRBV10-2 and TRBJ1-1; D unresolved. The CDR3 sequence is 13 residues long. Germline V gene data show CDR1 as WSHSY and CDR2 as SAAADI. V lost 5 bases and J 1 base, leaving 8 bases between the germline ends. The CDR3 reads CASSRAPNTEAFF. Written as DNA, the CDR3 is TGCGCCAGCAGTCGGGCTCCGAACACTGAAGCTTTCTTT.

This chain links TRBV27 with TRBJ1-4; 8 nucleotides align to TRBD1. Germline V lookup: CDR1 MNHEY, CDR2 SMNVEV (reference sequence). V was clipped by 5 bases and J by 5 bases; unmatched bases: 13. The CDR3 extends over 17 amino acids. CDR3 nucleotides: TGTGCCAGCAGTACGAGGACCTACCGGGACAGGAATGAAAAACTGTTTTTT. Its translation: CASSTRTYRDRNEKLFF.

The chain couples TRBV5-6 to TRBJ1-1; no reliable D call. CDR3 size: 16 residues. CDR1 SGHDT and CDR2 YYEEEE come from the germline V gene. Between the trimmed V and J ends, which lost 0 bases and 1 base, there was a span of 13 bases. Here the CDR3 reads CASSLVPGATNTEAFF. CDR3 nucleotides: TGTGCCAGCAGCTTGGTTCCGGGAGCCACGAACACTGAAGCTTTCTTT. Complete variable domain (other parts from reference TRBV5-6 and TRBJ1-1): DAGVTQSPTHLIKTRGQQVTLRCSPKSGHDTVSWYQQALGQGPQFIFQYYEEEERQRGNFPDRFSGHQFPNYSSELNVNALLLGDSALYLCASSLVPGATNTEAFFGQGTRLTVV.

This chain joins TRBV5-6 and TRBJ2-5; 11 bases map to TRBD1. V dropped 4 bases and J dropped 1; count of bases not matched to a gene: 0. The CDR3 extends over 14 amino acids. Germline lookup yields CDR1 SGHDT and CDR2 YYEEEE. Here the CDR3 reads CASSGTGGQETQYF. The CDR3 nucleotides read TGTGCCAGCAGCGGGACAGGGGGCCAAGAGACCCAGTACTTC.

This sequence joins TRBV19 and TRBJ1-2; TRBD1 aligns across 9 bases. CDR1 and CDR2 (germline): LNHDA, SQIVND (reference sequence). J was trimmed by 6 bases and V by 6 bases; bases with no gene match: 5. This CDR3 has 13 residues. CDR3 bases: TGTGCCAGTAGCCACAGGGGGCGCGATGGCTACACCTTC. It yields the protein CASSHRGRDGYTF.

V and J are TRBV9 and TRBJ1-5; D is unclear. Germline CDR1 SGDLS, CDR2 YYNGEE. The CDR3 length is 15 residues. V lost 3 bases and J lost 5, with 15 bases in between. The CDR3 protein is CASSADHHPYQPQHF. The CDR3 DNA is TGTGCCAGCAGCGCAGATCACCACCCTTATCAGCCCCAGCATTTT.

CDR3 protein: CASSFYGLAAEQYF. The DNA for the CDR3 is TGTGCCAGCAGTTTTTATGGACTAGCGGCCGAGCAGTACTTC. V gene TRBV28 combines with J gene TRBJ2-7; TRBD2 matches 10 bases. The J segment lost 6 bases and the V segment lost 3 bases, leaving 5 bases of the junction unmatched. The CDR3 contains 14 residues. CDR1 MDHEN and CDR2 SYDVKM come from the germline V gene.

The V and J genes are TRBV27 and TRBJ2-2; TRBD2 agrees at 14 bases. Unmatched junction bases numbered 6, after V lost 5 bases and J lost 10 bases. The V gene's germline CDR1 is MNHEY and CDR2 SMNVEV (reference sequence). The CDR3 totals 15 residues. The CDR3, as DNA: TGTGCCAGCAGTCATGGGACTAGCGGGAGCGAGGAGCTGTTTTTT. As protein: CASSHGTSGSEELFF.

The chain employs TRBV29-1 and TRBJ2-1; tentatively, D is TRBD2 (5 bases). Trimming pared 6 bases from V and 4 bases from J, leaving 16 bases between. Germline V gene data show CDR1 as SQVTM and CDR2 as ANQGSEA. The CDR3 runs to 14 residues. As DNA, the CDR3 is TGCAGCGTACAACTAGATTTGGTTTACAATGAGCAGTTCTTC. Translated, it gives CSVQLDLVYNEQFF.

This chain connects TRBV7-9 to TRBJ2-1; D unresolved. The germline V gene has CDR1 SEHNR and CDR2 FQNEAQ (reference sequence). The CDR3 loop spans 11 amino acids. V was pared by 7 bases and J by 9 bases, with 10 bases between. The CDR3 region is CASTQMGEQFF. The CDR3 DNA reads as TGTGCCAGCACCCAAATGGGTGAGCAGTTCTTC. Combining the CDR3 with reference TRBV7-9 and TRBJ2-1 gives the whole variable domain DTGVSQNPRHKITKRGQNVTFRCDPISEHNRLYWYRQTLGQGPEFLTYFQNEAQLEKSRLLSDRFSAERPKGSFSTLEIQRTEQGDSAMYLCASTQMGEQFFGPGTRLTVL.

The gene calls are TRBV10-3 and TRBJ1-3, with a weak D call TRBD1 (5 bases). The CDR3 consists of 17 residues. CDR1 and CDR2 from the germline V gene are ENHRY and SYGVKD. V was clipped by 1 base and J by 8 bases, with 21 bases between them. The DNA of the CDR3 is TGTGCCATCAGTGAGTTCGGTGGGACTAAGAGAGGTGACACCATATATTTT. Protein sequence: CAISEFGGTKRGDTIYF.

The gene calls are TRBV11-2 and TRBJ1-2; D remains ambiguous. CDR3 size: 14 residues. The V gene lost 1 base and the J gene lost 7 bases, with 13 bases spanning the gap. From germline, CDR1 is SGHAT and CDR2 FQNNGV. The CDR3 region has the DNA TGTGCCAGCAGCTTAGGACCCCCGGCTAGTGGCTACACCTTC. As protein: CASSLGPPASGYTF.

The genes are TRBV5-6 and TRBJ2-7; 8 bases fit TRBD1. Germline lookup yields CDR1 SGHDT and CDR2 YYEEEE. The CDR3 runs 14 residues. V was clipped by 4 bases and J by 7 bases; unmatched bases: 10. The CDR3 protein is CASSLGTGVWEQYF. Here the CDR3 DNA reads TGTGCCAGCAGCCTGGGGACAGGAGTATGGGAGCAGTACTTC.

This chain uses TRBV5-1 with TRBJ2-5, with TRBD2 matching 7 bases. Germline V gives CDR1 SGHRS, CDR2 YFSETQ. J lost 1 base, V lost 0 bases, and 9 bases had no gene match. The CDR3 has 17 amino acids. The CDR3 protein is CASSLEGGATSQETQYF. CDR3 bases: TGCGCCAGCAGCTTGGAGGGAGGGGCGACATCCCAAGAGACCCAGTACTTC.

This chain joins TRBV7-9 and TRBJ2-3; a weak D match, TRBD2 (6 bases). V lost 5 bases and J lost 3, with 18 bases in between. The CDR3 runs to 16 residues. CDR1 is SEHNR, CDR2 FQNEAQ, per germline (reference sequence). Here the CDR3 reads CASSAGRSMGTDTQYF. DNA for the CDR3: TGTGCCAGCAGCGCGGGACGCTCCATGGGGACAGATACGCAGTATTTT.

V usage is TRBV7-8 and J usage is TRBJ1-1, with D hard to call. This CDR3 has 16 residues. V was shortened by 7 bases and J by 0 bases, with 18 bases between the two germline ends. CDR1 and CDR2 (germline): SGHVS, FQNEAQ. In nucleotides, the CDR3 is TGTGCCAGCATCCCCTGGAGTATCGCCATGAACACTGAAGCTTTCTTT. Translating it yields CASIPWSIAMNTEAFF.

This clone was counted a single time. The chain joins TRBV27 to TRBJ2-7; 7 positions agree with TRBD1. Trimming cost V 5 bases and J 0 bases; bases outside gene matches: 7. The CDR3 runs to 15 residues. Germline CDR1 MNHEY, CDR2 SMNVEV (reference sequence). The CDR3 DNA follows: TGTGCCAGCAGTCGGTGGCAGGGGGACTCCTACGAGCAGTACTTC. Translating gives CASSRWQGDSYEQYF.

The rearrangement uses TRBV28 and TRBJ2-7; D is uncertain. This CDR3 region has 16 residues. Trimming stripped 1 base from V and 1 base from J, with 14 bases between. Germline CDR1 MDHEN, CDR2 SYDVKM. The CDR3 loop reads CASSLSRTTPSYEQYF. The CDR3 nucleotides are TGTGCCAGCAGTTTATCCCGGACCACGCCATCCTACGAGCAGTACTTC.

The J gene is TRBJ2-6, the V gene TRBV9, with 11 bases fitting TRBD2. The CDR3 spans 19 residues. V was pared by 3 bases and J by 3 bases, with 11 bases of the junction left unmatched. Germline CDR1 SGDLS, CDR2 YYNGEE. The CDR3 nucleotides are TGTGCCAGCAGCGACGGGACTAGCGGTTCAAGAGTTGGGGCCAACGTCCTGACTTTC. As protein: CASSDGTSGSRVGANVLTF.

This clone occurred a few times. The chain uses TRBV28 and TRBJ1-1; D perhaps matches TRBD1 (5 bases). CDR1 and CDR2 from the germline V gene are MDHEN and SYDVKM. CDR3 length: 14 residues. Trimming left V 5 bases short and J 1 base short, with 11 bases between. The CDR3: CASSPGRANTEAFF. The CDR3 DNA reads TGTGCCAGCAGTCCGGGACGGGCGAACACTGAAGCTTTCTTT.

V and J are TRBV11-3 and TRBJ2-7, with 10 positions matching TRBD1. The junction had 10 bases not matched to a gene; V was cut back by 4 bases and J by 7 bases. Germline CDR1 reads SGHNT; CDR2 reads YENEEA. The CDR3 extends over 15 amino acids. This CDR3 is CASSSRDRGDGEQYF. The CDR3 DNA sequence: TGTGCCAGCAGCTCCCGGGACAGGGGAGACGGGGAGCAGTACTTC. Complete variable domain (other parts from reference TRBV11-3 and TRBJ2-7): EAGVVQSPRYKIIEKKQPVAFWCNPISGHNTLYWYLQNLGQGPELLIRYENEEAVDDSQLPKDRFSAERLKGVDSTLKIQPAELGDSAVYLCASSSRDRGDGEQYFGPGTRLTVT.

V is TRBV25-1 and J is TRBJ2-7, with D tentatively TRBD2 (5 bases). CDR1 MGHDK and CDR2 SYGVNS come from the germline V gene. V was cut by 6 bases and J by 6 bases, with 18 bases left in between. This CDR3 region has 14 residues. This CDR3 is CASRGSGSWSEQYF. The DNA for the CDR3 is TGTGCCAGCAGAGGGTCGGGGAGTTGGTCCGAGCAGTACTTC.

In regard to this clone: Other DNA sequences in the sample encode the same CDR3. The V gene is TRBV28, the J gene TRBJ2-7; D tentatively fits TRBD1 or TRBD2 (5 bases each). Germline values: CDR1 MDHEN, CDR2 SYDVKM. This CDR3 has 11 amino acids. V lost 3 bases to trimming and J lost 5 bases, with 5 bases between them. For the CDR3, the DNA is TGTGCCAGCAGTTTGGGGGACGAGCAGTACTTC. Its protein product is CASSLGDEQYF.

The chain is built from TRBV28 and TRBJ2-7; D tentatively fits TRBD1 or TRBD2 (5 bases each). V lost 1 base to trimming and J lost 0 bases, with 13 bases between them. The CDR3 has 16 residues. Germline V gene sequence: CDR1 MDHEN, CDR2 SYDVKM. In nucleotides, the CDR3 is TGTGCCAGCAGTTTATCAGAGGGGCCGAGCTCCTACGAGCAGTACTTC. This encodes CASSLSEGPSSYEQYF.

The chain combines TRBV27 with TRBJ2-1; TRBD1 is a possible D gene (6 bases). The CDR3 is 16 residues long. Per germline, CDR1 MNHEY and CDR2 SMNVEV (reference sequence). V gave up 5 bases and J gave up 6 bases, with 20 bases separating them. In nucleotides, the CDR3 is TGTGCCAGCAGTCCATGGGACAATTCCCGGTCCAATGAGCAGTTCTTC. Encoded protein: CASSPWDNSRSNEQFF.

V is TRBV6-5 and J is TRBJ2-7; D is perhaps TRBD2 (6 bases). Germline V gene sequence: CDR1 MNHEY, CDR2 SVGAGI. The CDR3 is 13 amino acids. The V end was cut by 2 bases, the J end by 7 bases, with 12 bases between. In DNA form, the CDR3 reads TGTGCCAGCAGTTACGGGGGGTTGAGTGAGCAGTACTTC. Its translation is CASSYGGLSEQYF.

The chain uses TRBV4-3 and TRBJ2-7, with 9 bases lining up with TRBD2. CDR1 is LGHNA and CDR2 is YSLEER in the germline V gene. Trimming removed 1 base from V and 2 bases from J; junction bases left unmatched: 3. The CDR3 extends over 15 amino acids. Here the CDR3 DNA reads TGCGCCAGCAGCCAAGGGGTAGCGGGAGCCTACGAGCAGTACTTC. Protein product: CASSQGVAGAYEQYF.

This chain links TRBV27 with TRBJ1-1, with D possibly being TRBD1 (6 bases). Trimming left V 6 bases short and J 1 base short, with 12 bases between. This CDR3 has 14 residues. Germline assignment: CDR1 MNHEY and CDR2 SMNVEV (reference sequence). Here the CDR3 DNA reads TGTGCCAGCAGGGTGACAGGCAAGAACACTGAAGCTTTCTTT. Encoded protein: CASRVTGKNTEAFF.

This rearrangement joins TRBV21-1 to TRBJ2-2; whether TRBD2, the table's D call, matches the DNA was not checked. TRBV21-1 is termed a pseudogene. This CDR3 is built from 16 residues. The CDR3 DNA follows: TGTGCCAGCGTCCCTACCGGGGGGCCTATCACCGGGGAGCTGTTTTTT. Its translation: CASVPTGGPITGELFF.